This T cell receptor beta chain was obtained from a study of regulatory dendritic cells for organ transplantation. The junction had 6 bases not matched to a gene; V was cut back by 3 bases and J by 2 bases. The CDR3 length is 15 residues. Looked up from germline, CDR1 is KGHSH and CDR2 is LQKENI. TCRdb keeps only in-frame clones here, not all; method: immunoSEQ multiplex PCR. The repertoire includes about 11,000 clones, 75% of them detected once, and around 2.5% sits in the top ten. CFSE-labeled sorted T cells met regulatory or mature dendritic cells for around 5 days. Memory T cells were CD45RO+, naive were CD45RA+, sorted by FACS. With respect to this clone: The antigen is undetermined.

The specimen was memory CD4+ T cells from blood cultured with regulatory dendritic cells. Subset denoted: CD45RO+ memory T cells. This TCR was sampled from a human donor in good health. This chain uses TRBV18 with TRBJ2-7, with 8 bases lining up with TRBD1. CDR3 sequence reads: CASSPALQGAYEQYF. DNA of the CDR3: TGTGCCAGCTCACCCGCACTACAGGGGGCCTACGAGCAGTACTTC.